This passage covers 9 T cell receptor beta chains from one sample sequenced in a study of T cells expressing NK-cell markers. TCRdb reanalyzed the 5' RACE reads, giving one entry per CDR3 protein sequence and no DNA. The sample has about 380,000 distinct CDR3 sequences. Sequenced input: blood T cells: a sorted CD56 or NKG2C T cell subset, CD4+ or CD8+ T cells, or bulk PBMC T cells (not recorded which). These receptors were collected from a man aged 18-70 years in good health.

CDR3 protein: CSAGTSGEKTQYF. This chain uses TRBV20-1 with TRBJ2-5; TCRdb gives TRBD2 as the D gene, but with no DNA this cannot be confirmed. The CDR3 runs to 13 residues. Germline CDR1 reads DFQATT; CDR2 reads SNEGSKA (reference sequence).

CDR3 in amino acids: CASSDGLAPYQQFF. The J gene is TRBJ2-1, the V gene TRBV7-3; TCRdb lists TRBD2, though no DNA is available to test this call. The CDR3 covers 14 residues. CDR1 and CDR2 (germline): SGHTA, FQGTGA. The full variable domain, in which reference TRBV7-3 and TRBJ2-1 provide the parts outside the CDR3, is GAGVSQTPSNKVTEKGKYVELRCDPISGHTALYWYRQSLGQGPEFLIYFQGTGAADDSGLPNDRFFAVRPEGSVSTLKIQRTERGDSAVYLCASSDGLAPYQQFFGPGTRLTVL.

The chain recombines TRBV3-1 with TRBJ1-5. Per the germline V gene, CDR1 is LGHDT and CDR2 is YNNKEL (reference sequence). This CDR3 is 16 amino acids long. CDR3: CASSQDRPTSNQPQHF.

The rearrangement joins TRBV20-1 to TRBJ2-7; TCRdb outputs TRBD2, but without DNA this stays unchecked. Germline CDR1 and CDR2: DFQATT and SNEGSKA (reference sequence). The CDR3 has 19 amino acids. CDR3: CSARDHGASGGLPSYEQYF.

The rearrangement uses TRBV9 and TRBJ1-2. Germline values: CDR1 SGDLS, CDR2 YYNGEE. The CDR3 totals 13 residues. CDR3 residues: CASSVNVNYGYTF.

The gene calls are TRBV3-1 and TRBJ2-1; the D call from TCRdb, TRBD2, cannot be confirmed without DNA. This CDR3 is built from 15 residues. CDR1 is LGHDT, CDR2 YNNKEL, per germline (reference sequence). CDR3 loop: CASSPRLAGLNEQFF.

The V gene is TRBV7-8, the J gene TRBJ2-4; TCRdb reports TRBD1, a call that lacks DNA to check it against. The CDR3 length is 14 residues. Per the germline V gene, CDR1 is SGHVS and CDR2 is FQNEAQ. CDR3 in amino acids: CASSLLWGRNIQYF.

This rearrangement joins TRBV12-3 or TRBV12-4 to TRBJ2-1; TCRdb calls TRBD1, which cannot be checked without DNA. The CDR3 extends over 15 amino acids. CDR3 in amino acids: CASTFGGSSYNEQFF.

The chain links TRBV20-1 to TRBJ2-7; the D gene TCRdb calls, TRBD1, cannot be checked with no DNA. Germline values: CDR1 DFQATT, CDR2 SNEGSKA (reference sequence). The CDR3 loop spans 12 amino acids. Here the CDR3 reads CSVTGAHYEQYF.